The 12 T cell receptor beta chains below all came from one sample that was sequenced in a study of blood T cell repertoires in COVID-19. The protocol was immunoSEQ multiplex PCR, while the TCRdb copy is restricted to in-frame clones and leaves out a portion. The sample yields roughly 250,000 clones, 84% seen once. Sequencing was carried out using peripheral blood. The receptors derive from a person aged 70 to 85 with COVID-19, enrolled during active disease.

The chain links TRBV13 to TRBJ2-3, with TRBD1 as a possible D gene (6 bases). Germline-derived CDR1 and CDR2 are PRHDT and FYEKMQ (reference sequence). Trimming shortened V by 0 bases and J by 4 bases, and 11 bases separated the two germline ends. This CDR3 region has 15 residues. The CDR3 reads CASSLGQGIADTQYF. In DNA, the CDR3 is TGTGCCAGCAGCTTAGGACAGGGAATCGCAGATACGCAGTATTTT.

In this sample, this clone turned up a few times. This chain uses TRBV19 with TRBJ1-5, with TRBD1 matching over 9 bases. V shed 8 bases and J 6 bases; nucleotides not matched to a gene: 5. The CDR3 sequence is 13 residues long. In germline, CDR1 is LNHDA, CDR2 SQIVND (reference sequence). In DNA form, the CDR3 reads TGTGCCAGTTCTGGACAGGGGAGTCAGCCCCAGCATTTT. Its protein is CASSGQGSQPQHF.

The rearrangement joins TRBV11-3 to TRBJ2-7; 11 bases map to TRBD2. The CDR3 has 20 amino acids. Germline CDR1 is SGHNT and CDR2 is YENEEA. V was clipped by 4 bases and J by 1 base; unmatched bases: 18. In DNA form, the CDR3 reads TGTGCCAGCAGCTCTCGCCGGGGACTAGCGGACCCAATTGAATCCTACGAGCAGTACTTC. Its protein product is CASSSRRGLADPIESYEQYF. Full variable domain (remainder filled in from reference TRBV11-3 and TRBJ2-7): EAGVVQSPRYKIIEKKQPVAFWCNPISGHNTLYWYLQNLGQGPELLIRYENEEAVDDSQLPKDRFSAERLKGVDSTLKIQPAELGDSAVYLCASSSRRGLADPIESYEQYFGPGTRLTVT.

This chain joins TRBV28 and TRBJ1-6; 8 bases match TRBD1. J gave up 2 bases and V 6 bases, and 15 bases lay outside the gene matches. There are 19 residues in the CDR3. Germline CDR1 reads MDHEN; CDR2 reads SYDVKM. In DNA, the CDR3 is TGTGCCAGCAGGATTATACAGGGGGGCAGGGGGACCTATAATTCACCCCTCCACTTT. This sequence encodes CASRIIQGGRGTYNSPLHF. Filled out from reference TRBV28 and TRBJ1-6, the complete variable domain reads DVKVTQSSRYLVKRTGEKVFLECVQDMDHENMFWYRQDPGLGLRLIYFSYDVKMKEKGDIPEGYSVSREKKERFSLILESASTNQTSMYLCASRIIQGGRGTYNSPLHFGNGTRLTVT.

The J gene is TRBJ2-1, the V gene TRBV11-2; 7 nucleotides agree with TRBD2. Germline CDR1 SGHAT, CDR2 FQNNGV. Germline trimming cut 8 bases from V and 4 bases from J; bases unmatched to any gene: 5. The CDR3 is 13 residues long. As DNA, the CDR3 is TGTGCCAGCCGGGCTAGCGGTTACAATGAGCAGTTCTTC. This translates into CASRASGYNEQFF.

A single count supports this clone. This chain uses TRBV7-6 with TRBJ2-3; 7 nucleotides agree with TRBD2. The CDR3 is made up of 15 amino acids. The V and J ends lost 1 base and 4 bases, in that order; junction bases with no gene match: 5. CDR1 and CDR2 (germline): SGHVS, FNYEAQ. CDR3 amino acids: CASSLETGRADTQYF. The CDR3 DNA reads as TGTGCCAGCAGCTTAGAAACGGGGAGGGCAGATACGCAGTATTTT.

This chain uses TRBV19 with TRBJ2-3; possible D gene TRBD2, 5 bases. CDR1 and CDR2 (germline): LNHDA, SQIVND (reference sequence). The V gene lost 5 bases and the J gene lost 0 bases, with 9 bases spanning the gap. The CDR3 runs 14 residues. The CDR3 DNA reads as TGTGCCAGTAGTCTTAGGACTAGCACAGATACGCAGTATTTT. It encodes CASSLRTSTDTQYF.

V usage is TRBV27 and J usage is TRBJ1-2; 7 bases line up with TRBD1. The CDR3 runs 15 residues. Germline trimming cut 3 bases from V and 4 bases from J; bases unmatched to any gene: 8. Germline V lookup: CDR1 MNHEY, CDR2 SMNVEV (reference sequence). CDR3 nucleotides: TGTGCCAGCAGTTTGGGACTCGACAGGGCCTATGGCTACACCTTC. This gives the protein CASSLGLDRAYGYTF.

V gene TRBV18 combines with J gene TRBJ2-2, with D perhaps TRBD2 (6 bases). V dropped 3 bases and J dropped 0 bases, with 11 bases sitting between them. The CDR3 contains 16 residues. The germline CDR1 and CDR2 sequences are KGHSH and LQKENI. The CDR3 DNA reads TGTGCCAGCTCACCTGCGGGACGATCGAACACCGGGGAGCTGTTTTTT. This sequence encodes CASSPAGRSNTGELFF.

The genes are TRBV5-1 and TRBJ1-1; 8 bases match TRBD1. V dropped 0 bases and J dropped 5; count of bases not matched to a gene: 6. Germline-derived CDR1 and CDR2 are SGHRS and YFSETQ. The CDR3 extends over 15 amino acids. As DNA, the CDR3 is TGCGCCAGCAGCTTGGACAGGGGGTTTCAAACTGAAGCTTTCTTT. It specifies CASSLDRGFQTEAFF.

The CDR3 loop is CASSLGPADYEQYF. CDR3 coding DNA: TGTGCCAGCAGCTTGGGTCCAGCGGATTACGAGCAGTACTTC. The chain has TRBV11-3 and TRBJ2-7, with D possibly matching TRBD2 (5 bases). Trimming shortened V by 3 bases and J by 4 bases, and 13 bases separated the two germline ends. The CDR3 is 14 residues long. CDR1 is SGHNT and CDR2 is YENEEA in the germline V gene.

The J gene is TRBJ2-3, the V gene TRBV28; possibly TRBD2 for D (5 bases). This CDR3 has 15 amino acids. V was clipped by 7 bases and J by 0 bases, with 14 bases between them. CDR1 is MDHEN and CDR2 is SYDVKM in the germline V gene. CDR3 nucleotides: TGTGCCAGCATGCGGACTTCCACTAGCACAGATACGCAGTATTTT. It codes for CASMRTSTSTDTQYF.